What follows are 5 T cell receptor beta chains derived from one specimen sequenced in a study of beta chain features in type 1 diabetes. The antigens these receptors bind are not known. Study-wide points: Within each of all four CD4+ subsets, Type 1 diabetes patients had TCRB CDR3s that were moderately but significantly shorter.

The whole isolated RNA underwent reverse transcription, so sequencing captured expressed TCRB transcripts. Here immunoSEQ multiplex PCR was the method, and the copy in TCRdb shows in-frame clones only, minus some. The sample includes around 600,000 clones, 9.5% to 15% of them seen just once. Source material: naive CD4+ T cells from blood. These receptors came from a man aged 25 to 40 with type 1 diabetes.

This clone was picked up a small number of times. The sample contains more than one DNA sequence encoding this CDR3. The V call is TRBV4-3, the J call TRBJ2-1; 7 bases agree with TRBD2. J was trimmed by 7 bases and V by 0 bases; bases with no gene match: 0. CDR1 LGHNA and CDR2 YSLEER come from the germline V gene. This CDR3 has 13 residues. CDR3 DNA sequence: TGCGCCAGCAGCCAAGAGGGAGGGAATGAGCAGTTCTTC. This codes for CASSQEGGNEQFF.

In DNA, the CDR3 is TGTGCCAGCAGCTTATACAGTTCTAACAATCAGCCCCAGCATTTT. Its translation: CASSLYSSNNQPQHF. The rearrangement joins TRBV7-2 to TRBJ1-5; D ambiguous. The germline V gene encodes CDR1 SGHTA and CDR2 FQGNSA. Trimming removed 2 bases at V and 3 bases at J, with 11 bases between. The CDR3 is made up of 15 amino acids. Filled out from reference TRBV7-2 and TRBJ1-5, the complete variable domain reads GAGVSQSPSNKVTEKGKDVELRCDPISGHTALYWYRQSLGQGLEFLIYFQGNSAPDKSGLPSDRFSAERTGGSVSTLTIQRTQQEDSAVYLCASSLYSSNNQPQHFGDGTRLSIL.

This clone was counted between two and nine times. Other DNA sequences from this sample encode an identical CDR3 as well. The V call is TRBV30, the J call TRBJ1-6; D ambiguous. This CDR3 has 15 residues. V lost 2 bases, J lost 0 bases, and 8 bases lay in between. CDR1 GTSNPN and CDR2 SVGIG come from the germline V gene (reference sequence). In DNA form, the CDR3 reads TGTGCCTGGAGTAAGGGAAGCTCCTATAATTCACCCCTCCACTTT. It translates to CAWSKGSSYNSPLHF. Drawing the rest from reference TRBV30 and TRBJ1-6, the complete variable domain is SQTIHQWPATLVQPVGSPLSLECTVEGTSNPNLYWYRQAAGRGLQLLFYSVGIGQISSEVPQNLSASRPQDRQFILSSKKLLLSDSGFYLCAWSKGSSYNSPLHFGNGTRLTVT.

This clone was found a few times. The chain carries TRBV14 and TRBJ2-6; TRBD1 agrees at 8 bases. The V and J ends lost 6 bases and 4 bases, in that order; junction bases with no gene match: 8. Per the germline V gene, CDR1 is SGHDN and CDR2 is FVKESK. The CDR3 contains 16 residues. CDR3 region: CASSARGLSGANVLTF. The DNA of the CDR3 is TGTGCCAGCAGTGCCAGGGGGCTATCCGGGGCCAACGTCCTGACTTTC.

In this sample, this clone turned up a few times. V gene TRBV7-2 combines with J gene TRBJ2-1; maybe TRBD2 (7 bases). The CDR3 runs to 15 residues. Per germline, CDR1 SGHTA and CDR2 FQGNSA. V lost 1 base, J lost 7 bases, and 14 bases lay in between. CDR3: CASSLGAGAGNEQFF. The CDR3, as DNA: TGTGCCAGCAGCTTAGGGGCGGGGGCAGGGAATGAGCAGTTCTTC.